This passage covers 9 T cell receptor beta chains from one sample sequenced in a study of cytomegalovirus exposure and HLA in healthy donors. The PCR employed 60 Vbeta primers together with 13 Jbeta primers. Clones were read by immunoSEQ multiplex PCR, and TCRdb kept only the in-frame ones, dropping some. Among roughly 200,000 clones listed, 70% to 90% were seen once. The specimen was PBMCs. These receptors came from a woman aged 25-40 years in good health and CMV-seronegative.

This clone has only one observation. The gene calls are TRBV5-1 and TRBJ2-5; TRBD1 agrees at 9 bases. Germline CDR1 SGHRS, CDR2 YFSETQ. CDR3 length: 14 amino acids. With V trimmed by 4 bases and J by 2 bases, 3 bases remained unmatched. The CDR3 DNA follows: TGCGCCAGCAGCCAGACAGGGGGGCAAGAGACCCAGTACTTC. This codes for CASSQTGGQETQYF.

The rearrangement links TRBV7-9 to TRBJ1-3, with 9 positions matching TRBD1. The CDR3 loop spans 13 amino acids. Germline loops: CDR1 SEHNR, CDR2 FQNEAQ (reference sequence). The ends lost 6 bases at V and 9 bases at J; junction bases unmatched: 6. CDR3 sequence reads: CASRGQGEGTIYF. The CDR3 DNA follows: TGTGCCAGCAGGGGACAGGGCGAGGGCACCATATATTTT.

The chain combines TRBV28 with TRBJ2-2; TRBD1 matches 7 bases. V shed 5 bases and J 3 bases; nucleotides not matched to a gene: 3. The germline CDR1 and CDR2 sequences are MDHEN and SYDVKM. CDR3 length equals 14 residues. CDR3 region: CASSPTGDTGELFF. The CDR3 DNA is TGTGCCAGCAGTCCCACAGGGGACACCGGGGAGCTGTTTTTT.

The J gene is TRBJ2-7, the V gene TRBV5-4, with 10 nucleotides matching TRBD1. The J segment lost 7 bases and the V segment lost 2 bases, leaving 6 bases of the junction unmatched. This CDR3 has 14 residues. CDR1 SGHNT and CDR2 YYREEE come from the germline V gene (reference sequence). The CDR3 region has the DNA TGTGCCAGCAGCTTCGGGACAGGGGCGGATGAGCAGTACTTC. Translation: CASSFGTGADEQYF. The full variable domain, its missing parts supplied by reference TRBV5-4 and TRBJ2-7, is ETGVTQSPTHLIKTRGQQVTLRCSSQSGHNTVSWYQQALGQGPQFIFQYYREEENGRGNFPPRFSGLQFPNYSSELNVNALELDDSALYLCASSFGTGADEQYFGPGTRLTVT.

A word on this clone: Distinct nucleotide sequences in the sample also encode this CDR3. This sequence joins TRBV27 and TRBJ2-7, with no clear D. The germline V and J ends were trimmed by 9 bases and 3 bases, with 12 bases remaining between them. This CDR3 spans 12 amino acids. Germline lookup yields CDR1 MNHEY and CDR2 SMNVEV (reference sequence). The CDR3 nucleotides read TGTGCCAGTAGTCTTCCCGGCTACGAGCAGTACTTC. Protein product: CASSLPGYEQYF.

This chain connects TRBV7-9 to TRBJ2-4; 11 bases align to TRBD2. In germline, CDR1 is SEHNR, CDR2 FQNEAQ (reference sequence). The CDR3 consists of 16 residues. The V gene end was trimmed by 1 base and the J gene end by 2 bases; junction bases not matched to a gene: 1. The CDR3 region has the DNA TGTGCCAGCAGCTTAGGACTAGCGGGACCCAAAAACATTCAGTACTTC. Its protein product is CASSLGLAGPKNIQYF.

The J gene is TRBJ2-7, the V gene TRBV4-1; D gene unclear. CDR3 length: 14 amino acids. V was trimmed by 1 base and J by 0 bases, leaving 7 bases between them. The germline V gene encodes CDR1 MGHRA and CDR2 YSYEKL. In DNA, the CDR3 is TGCGCCAGCAGCCAAGGTCAATTCTCCTACGAGCAGTACTTC. As protein: CASSQGQFSYEQYF.

This clone was detected only once. The rearrangement joins TRBV5-1 to TRBJ2-1; perhaps TRBD1 as D (7 bases). V was pared by 4 bases and J by 5 bases, with 13 bases between. Germline V gene lookup returns CDR1 SGHRS and CDR2 YFSETQ. The CDR3 has 14 amino acids. The CDR3 here is CASSPGGGHNEQFF. CDR3 DNA sequence: TGCGCCAGCAGCCCAGGGGGAGGACACAATGAGCAGTTCTTC.

This rearrangement joins TRBV4-1 to TRBJ1-2, with 10 bases aligning to TRBD1. CDR3 length: 14 residues. Germline V lookup: CDR1 MGHRA, CDR2 YSYEKL. V lost 1 base, J lost 4 bases, and 0 bases stayed unmatched. The CDR3 coding sequence is TGCGCCAGCAGCCAAGGGACAGGGGGCTATGGCTACACCTTC. Encoded protein: CASSQGTGGYGYTF.